This entry lists 8 T cell receptor beta chains sequenced from one sample in a study of T-cell memory formation after mild COVID-19. TCRdb used MiXCR to reprocess the 5' RACE reads, holding one entry per CDR3 protein. The table lists 65,000 to 95,000 distinct CDR3 sequences, 10% to 15% of them singletons. Specimen: PBMCs or a T cell subset sorted from them (not recorded which). Receptors originate from a man aged 18 to 29 who had mild COVID-19 (a few samples of this study predate the infection). Cell type and time point are not known.

This clonotype has a handful of counts. The V call is TRBV7-2, the J call TRBJ1-2, with a tentative D call TRBD1 (5 bases). Germline CDR1 SGHTA, CDR2 FQGNSA. This CDR3 has 15 amino acids. V lost 3 bases, J lost 4 bases, and 15 bases lay in between. CDR3 protein: CASSLDNRAIYGYTF. The CDR3, as DNA: TGTGCCAGCAGCTTGGACAATCGGGCTATCTATGGCTACACCTTC.

This clonotype has just one count. This rearrangement joins TRBV4-1 to TRBJ2-7, with 8 bases fitting TRBD2. Germline assignment: CDR1 MGHRA and CDR2 YSYEKL. V lost 3 bases and J lost 6; bases outside the gene matches: 13. This CDR3 contains 16 residues. The CDR3 sequence: CASSQGSLGRASEQYV. CDR3 nucleotide sequence: TGCGCCAGCAGCCAGGGAAGCCTCGGGAGGGCTTCCGAGCAGTACGTC.

The rearrangement joins TRBV5-6 to TRBJ1-5; D is unclear. V lost 3 bases and J lost 0, with 7 bases in between. The CDR3 covers 14 residues. Germline CDR1 is SGHDT and CDR2 is YYEEEE. CDR3 bases: TGTGCCAGCAGCTCCGGGGATAGCAATCAGCCCCAGCATTTT. Protein sequence: CASSSGDSNQPQHF.

This clonotype was counted at least ten times. J is TRBJ2-1 and V is TRBV6-2 or TRBV6-3; weak D call: TRBD2 (5 bases). Trimming pared 6 bases from V and 7 bases from J, leaving 16 bases between. The CDR3 consists of 14 residues. Germline lookup yields CDR1 MNHEY and CDR2 SVGEGT. CDR3 region: CASRDSKVGNEQFF. In nucleotides, the CDR3 is TGTGCCAGCAGGGACTCTAAGGTAGGGAATGAGCAGTTCTTC.

This clonotype has just a few counts. This CDR3 is missing its conserved last phenylalanine or tryptophan, likely due to a read error. The chain joins TRBV29-1 to TRBJ2-1; TRBD2 matches 12 bases. Trimming removed 7 bases from V and 7 bases from J; junction bases left unmatched: 8. There are 14 residues in the CDR3. The germline V gene encodes CDR1 SQVTM and CDR2 ANQGSEA. CDR3 in DNA: TGCAGCGCCGACAGACTAGCGGGGGAGAATGAGCAGTTCCTC. It yields the protein CSADRLAGENEQFL.

This clonotype has a handful of counts. The gene calls are TRBV7-9 and TRBJ2-1; unclear D gene. This CDR3 is 11 amino acids long. In germline, CDR1 is SEHNR, CDR2 FQNEAQ (reference sequence). Trimming cost V 3 bases and J 9 bases, with 6 bases left between them. The CDR3 loop is CASSFRAEQFF. The CDR3 DNA is TGTGCCAGCAGCTTCCGGGCTGAGCAGTTCTTC.

In this sample, this clonotype turned up a few times. The gene calls are TRBV5-1 and TRBJ2-3; unclear D gene. Trimming pared 0 bases from V and 1 base from J, leaving 3 bases between. The germline gives CDR1 SGHRS, CDR2 YFSETQ. The CDR3 consists of 13 residues. The CDR3 here is CASSLGRTDTQYF. CDR3 coding DNA: TGCGCCAGCAGCTTGGGACGCACAGATACGCAGTATTTT.

The V gene is TRBV12-3 or TRBV12-4, the J gene TRBJ1-2; TRBD1 aligns across 9 bases. The CDR3 loop spans 14 amino acids. The junction had 5 bases not matched to a gene; V was cut back by 6 bases and J by 3 bases. This CDR3 is CASSGTGRDYGYTF. In DNA, the CDR3 is TGTGCCAGCAGCGGGACAGGGAGGGACTATGGCTACACCTTC.